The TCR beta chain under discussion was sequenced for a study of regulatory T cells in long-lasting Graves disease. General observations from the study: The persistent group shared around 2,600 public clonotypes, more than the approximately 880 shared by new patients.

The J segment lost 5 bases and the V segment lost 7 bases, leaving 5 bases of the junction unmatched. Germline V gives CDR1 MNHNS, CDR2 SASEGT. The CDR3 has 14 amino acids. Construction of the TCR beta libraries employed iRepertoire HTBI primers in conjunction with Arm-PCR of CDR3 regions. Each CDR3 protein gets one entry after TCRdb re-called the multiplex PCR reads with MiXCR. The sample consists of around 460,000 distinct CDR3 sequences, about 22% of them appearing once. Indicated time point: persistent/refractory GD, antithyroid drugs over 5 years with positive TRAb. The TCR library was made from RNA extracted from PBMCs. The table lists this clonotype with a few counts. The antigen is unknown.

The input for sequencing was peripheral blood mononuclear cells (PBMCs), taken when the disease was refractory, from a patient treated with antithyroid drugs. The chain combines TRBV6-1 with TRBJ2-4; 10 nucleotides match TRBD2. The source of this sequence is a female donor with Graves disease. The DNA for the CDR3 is TGTGCCAGCAAGCAAAGCGGGAGGGAAAACATTCAGTACTTC. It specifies CASKQSGRENIQYF.